This T cell receptor beta chain stems from a study of T cells in Graves' hyperthyroidism and ophthalmopathy. Germline lookup yields CDR1 MDHEN and CDR2 SYDVKM. The CDR3 length is 17 residues. The V gene end was trimmed by 2 bases and the J gene end by 4 bases; junction bases not matched to a gene: 6. This clonotype was recorded at least ten times. Using RNA transcripts as the source, TCR beta CDR3 regions were amplified. Researchers ran a first-round RT-PCR on the TCR CDR3 using the HTBI primer set. Each CDR3 protein gets one entry after TCRdb re-called the multiplex PCR reads with MiXCR. The sample yields about 200,000 distinct CDR3 sequences, roughly 17% seen once.

The J gene is TRBJ2-3, the V gene TRBV28; 13 bases fit TRBD2. Source material: blood. The source is a woman between 50 and 59 years old with Graves' hyperthyroidism. Written as DNA, the CDR3 is TGTGCCAGCAGTTTACGGACTAGCGGGAGTCGCGCAGATACGCAGTATTTT. Its protein is CASSLRTSGSRADTQYF.